This TCR beta chain was found in a study of metastatic and nonmetastatic thyroid tumors. Overall study: Peripheral blood and tumor or nodule samples from malignant and benign thyroid patients were compared. General observations from the study: Malignant tumors reportedly showed significantly higher TCR beta diversity than benign nodules in both blood and tumor.

V gave up 3 bases and J gave up 2 bases, with 13 bases separating them. This CDR3 contains 15 residues. The germline CDR1 and CDR2 sequences are MDHEN and SYDVKM. Each patient went into thyroid surgery without having received any treatment. Per the study methods: CDR3 differences across clinicopathological groups were used to build a distant-metastasis classifier for papillary thyroid cancer. TCRdb reassembled clones from the PCR reads with MiXCR. TCRdb's processing, not the study's, gives the V and J calls here. This table holds some 20,000 clones, approximately 34% found once. A remark on this clone: The antigen is unknown.

The chain combines TRBV28 with TRBJ2-5; D not resolved. The TCR comes from a female donor with papillary thyroid cancer or a benign thyroid nodule (not recorded which). Some clones in this sample may be carry-over from other donors' samples. Input material: tumor tissue. Here the CDR3 reads CASSFLAAQQETQYF. CDR3 bases: TGTGCCAGCAGTTTTCTGGCGGCCCAACAAGAGACCCAGTACTTC.